A selection of T cell receptor beta chains follows, all from one sample in a study of T-cell memory formation after mild COVID-19. Via MiXCR, TCRdb re-called the 5' RACE reads, giving one row per CDR3 protein. The sample holds approximately 350,000 distinct CDR3 sequences, around 28% seen once. Sequenced material: PBMCs or a T cell subset sorted from them (not recorded which). Receptors were obtained from an adult woman who had mild COVID-19 (a few samples of this study predate the infection). Cell type and time point are not known. The CDR3 runs from the conserved cysteine through the conserved F or W. D genes are given only for firm matches. Rows may omit the clone size; those that give it use once, few, many or a size class.

abundance: few
d_gene: TRBD1
j_gene: TRBJ1-5
v_gene: TRBV29-1
CDR3aa: CSVGQGANQPQHF
CDR3nt: TGCAGCGTAGGACAGGGAGCAAATCAGCCCCAGCATTTT

abundance: few
d_gene: TRBD2
j_gene: TRBJ2-1
v_gene: TRBV7-7
CDR3aa: CASSFDSGGSEQFF
CDR3nt: TGTGCCAGCAGCTTTGATAGCGGGGGAAGTGAGCAGTTCTTC

abundance: few
d_gene: .
j_gene: TRBJ2-2
v_gene: TRBV5-4
CDR3aa: CASSVYRGGTGELFF
CDR3nt: TGTGCCAGCAGCGTCTACAGGGGAGGCACCGGGGAGCTGTTTTTT

abundance: many
d_gene: TRBD1
j_gene: TRBJ2-7
v_gene: TRBV29-1
CDR3aa: CSTRDRDRTYEQYF
CDR3nt: TGCAGCACAAGAGACCGGGACAGAACCTACGAGCAGTACTTC

abundance: .
d_gene: TRBD1
j_gene: TRBJ1-5
v_gene: TRBV12-3/TRBV12-4
CDR3aa: CASSRQGTNQPQHF
CDR3nt: TGTGCCAGCAGTCGACAGGGGACCAATCAGCCCCAGCATTTT

abundance: .
d_gene: .
j_gene: TRBJ1-1
v_gene: TRBV29-1
CDR3aa: CSGRRDATEAFF
CDR3nt: TGCAGCGGTCGCAGGGACGCCACTGAAGCTTTCTTT

abundance: .
d_gene: TRBD2
j_gene: TRBJ2-2
v_gene: TRBV6-5
CDR3aa: CASTGTSGRSELFF
CDR3nt: TGTGCCAGCACCGGGACTAGCGGGAGGAGTGAGCTGTTTTTT

abundance: .
d_gene: .
j_gene: TRBJ2-7
v_gene: TRBV12-3/TRBV12-4
CDR3aa: CASSLAPGWRTLSYEQYF
CDR3nt: TGTGCCAGCAGTTTGGCCCCCGGTTGGCGGACTCTGTCCTACGAGCAGTACTTC

abundance: .
d_gene: .
j_gene: TRBJ2-4
v_gene: TRBV11-2
CDR3aa: CASSSAGVQYF
CDR3nt: TGTGCCAGCAGCTCAGCGGGCGTTCAGTACTTC

abundance: .
d_gene: TRBD2
j_gene: TRBJ2-1
v_gene: TRBV7-3
CDR3aa: CASSQTSGGFVGNEQFF
CDR3nt: TGTGCCAGCAGCCAGACTAGCGGGGGGTTTGTCGGCAATGAGCAGTTCTTC

abundance: .
d_gene: .
j_gene: TRBJ2-7
v_gene: TRBV18
CDR3aa: CASSPGRVSYEQYF
CDR3nt: TGTGCCAGCTCACCTGGCAGGGTCTCCTACGAGCAGTACTTC

abundance: .
d_gene: TRBD1
j_gene: TRBJ1-6
v_gene: TRBV6-5
CDR3aa: CASSLKVTGVFYNSPLHF
CDR3nt: TGTGCCAGCAGTCTCAAAGTGACAGGGGTATTCTATAATTCACCCCTCCACTTT

abundance: few
d_gene: .
j_gene: TRBJ2-1
v_gene: TRBV5-1
CDR3aa: CASSLAPLQQVLDEQFF
CDR3nt: TGCGCCAGCAGCTTGGCCCCACTACAGCAGGTACTCGATGAGCAGTTCTTC

abundance: few
d_gene: .
j_gene: TRBJ1-6
v_gene: TRBV20-1
CDR3aa: CSASNPYQGVGNSPLHF
CDR3nt: TGCAGTGCTAGCAACCCCTACCAGGGAGTGGGGAATTCACCCCTCCACTTT

abundance: few
d_gene: .
j_gene: TRBJ2-5
v_gene: TRBV7-8
CDR3aa: CASSSPAWQGSQETQYF
CDR3nt: TGTGCCAGCAGCTCCCCAGCATGGCAGGGGTCCCAAGAGACCCAGTACTTC

abundance: many
d_gene: .
j_gene: TRBJ2-3
v_gene: TRBV3-1
CDR3aa: CASSPSMGRLSTDTQYF
CDR3nt: TGTGCCAGCAGCCCCTCGATGGGTCGCCTTAGCACAGATACGCAGTATTTT

abundance: few
d_gene: TRBD1
j_gene: TRBJ2-2
v_gene: TRBV7-9
CDR3aa: CASSLARDRAAGELFF
CDR3nt: TGTGCCAGCAGCTTAGCGCGAGACAGGGCGGCCGGGGAGCTGTTTTTT

abundance: .
d_gene: TRBD2
j_gene: TRBJ2-3
v_gene: TRBV7-8
CDR3aa: CASSSGQRGIFQIDTQYF
CDR3nt: TGTGCCAGCAGCTCCGGCCAGCGGGGTATATTTCAGATAGATACGCAGTATTTT

abundance: .
d_gene: .
j_gene: TRBJ2-3
v_gene: TRBV27
CDR3aa: CASSLNGATDTQYF
CDR3nt: TGTGCCAGCAGTTTAAATGGCGCCACAGATACGCAGTATTTT

abundance: few
d_gene: .
j_gene: TRBJ1-1
v_gene: TRBV20-1
CDR3aa: CSVLWGNTEAFF
CDR3nt: TGCAGCGTCTTGTGGGGGAACACTGAAGCTTTCTTT

abundance: few
d_gene: .
j_gene: TRBJ2-7
v_gene: TRBV7-9
CDR3aa: CASSPGEKSYEQYF
CDR3nt: TGTGCCAGCAGCCCGGGAGAGAAATCCTACGAGCAGTACTTC

abundance: .
d_gene: TRBD1
j_gene: TRBJ1-1
v_gene: TRBV2
CDR3aa: CASRADRGNTEAFF
CDR3nt: TGTGCCAGCAGAGCGGACAGGGGGAACACTGAAGCTTTCTTT

abundance: few
d_gene: .
j_gene: TRBJ2-3
v_gene: TRBV3-1
CDR3aa: CASSQLGPDTQYF
CDR3nt: TGTGCCAGCAGCCAGCTAGGCCCAGATACGCAGTATTTT

abundance: .
d_gene: TRBD2
j_gene: TRBJ2-3
v_gene: TRBV20-1
CDR3aa: CSATPTSGKTDTQYF
CDR3nt: TGCAGTGCGACACCTACTAGCGGGAAAACAGATACGCAGTATTTT

abundance: .
d_gene: .
j_gene: TRBJ1-2
v_gene: TRBV18
CDR3aa: CASSPGRDHFYGGYTF
CDR3nt: TGTGCCAGCTCACCGGGGAGGGACCACTTCTATGGCGGCTACACCTTC

abundance: .
d_gene: TRBD1
j_gene: TRBJ2-7
v_gene: TRBV7-9
CDR3aa: CASSLLRDRDGIYEQYF
CDR3nt: TGTGCCAGCAGCCTTCTACGGGACAGGGATGGGATCTACGAGCAGTACTTC

abundance: .
d_gene: .
j_gene: TRBJ1-4
v_gene: TRBV6-6
CDR3aa: CASRRTGNEKLFF
CDR3nt: TGTGCCAGCCGGCGAACAGGAAATGAAAAACTGTTTTTT

abundance: .
d_gene: .
j_gene: TRBJ1-2
v_gene: TRBV20-1
CDR3aa: CSARPPRKYGYTF
CDR3nt: TGCAGTGCTAGACCTCCCCGAAAGTATGGCTACACCTTC

abundance: .
d_gene: .
j_gene: TRBJ2-2
v_gene: TRBV27
CDR3aa: CASSFTSGDPNTGELFF
CDR3nt: TGTGCCAGCAGTTTCACATCAGGGGACCCTAACACCGGGGAGCTGTTTTTT

abundance: .
d_gene: TRBD2
j_gene: TRBJ2-1
v_gene: TRBV2
CDR3aa: CASSHGLASYNEQFF
CDR3nt: TGTGCCAGCAGCCATGGACTAGCTTCCTACAATGAGCAGTTCTTC

abundance: .
d_gene: .
j_gene: TRBJ2-1
v_gene: TRBV5-5
CDR3aa: CASSLGEDSYNEQFF
CDR3nt: TGTGCCAGCAGCTTGGGTGAGGACAGCTACAATGAGCAGTTCTTC

abundance: few
d_gene: TRBD1
j_gene: TRBJ2-2
v_gene: TRBV24-1
CDR3aa: CATAPGTGITGELFF
CDR3nt: TGTGCCACCGCCCCAGGGACAGGGATCACCGGGGAGCTGTTTTTT

abundance: .
d_gene: .
j_gene: TRBJ2-2
v_gene: TRBV7-2
CDR3aa: CASSLSETNTGELFF
CDR3nt: TGTGCCAGCAGCTTATCCGAAACGAACACCGGGGAGCTGTTTTTT

abundance: few
d_gene: TRBD1
j_gene: TRBJ2-5
v_gene: TRBV5-6
CDR3aa: CASSRPAGTEETQYF
CDR3nt: TGTGCCAGCAGCCGGCCCGCCGGGACAGAAGAGACCCAGTACTTC

abundance: .
d_gene: .
j_gene: TRBJ1-5
v_gene: TRBV12-3/TRBV12-4
CDR3aa: CASSLSGRGDQPQHF
CDR3nt: TGTGCCAGCAGTTTAAGCGGCAGGGGAGATCAGCCCCAGCATTTT

abundance: few
d_gene: .
j_gene: TRBJ1-1
v_gene: TRBV14
CDR3aa: CASSQDWGRWTEAFF
CDR3nt: TGTGCCAGCAGCCAAGATTGGGGGCGTTGGACTGAAGCTTTCTTT

abundance: .
d_gene: .
j_gene: TRBJ2-1
v_gene: TRBV4-1
CDR3aa: CASSQDLGARGYNEQFF
CDR3nt: TGCGCCAGCAGCCAAGATCTGGGGGCGCGAGGGTACAATGAGCAGTTCTTC

abundance: .
d_gene: .
j_gene: TRBJ2-1
v_gene: TRBV29-1
CDR3aa: CSVGPIPQSSTYNEQFF
CDR3nt: TGCAGCGTTGGCCCGATACCTCAAAGTTCGACCTACAATGAGCAGTTCTTC

abundance: .
d_gene: .
j_gene: TRBJ1-2
v_gene: TRBV5-5
CDR3aa: CASSLAVSNYGYTF
CDR3nt: TGTGCCAGCAGCTTGGCCGTTAGTAACTATGGCTACACCTTC

abundance: .
d_gene: .
j_gene: TRBJ2-3
v_gene: TRBV6-1
CDR3aa: CASSEAAGSSTDTQYF
CDR3nt: TGTGCCAGCAGTGAAGCAGCCGGCTCATCCACAGATACGCAGTATTTT

abundance: few
d_gene: .
j_gene: TRBJ2-7
v_gene: TRBV7-9
CDR3aa: CASTDGRGIYEQYF
CDR3nt: TGTGCCAGCACCGATGGAAGGGGTATCTACGAGCAGTACTTC

abundance: .
d_gene: .
j_gene: TRBJ2-2
v_gene: TRBV6-5
CDR3aa: CASRNYWERELFF
CDR3nt: TGTGCCAGCCGAAATTATTGGGAGCGGGAGCTGTTTTTT